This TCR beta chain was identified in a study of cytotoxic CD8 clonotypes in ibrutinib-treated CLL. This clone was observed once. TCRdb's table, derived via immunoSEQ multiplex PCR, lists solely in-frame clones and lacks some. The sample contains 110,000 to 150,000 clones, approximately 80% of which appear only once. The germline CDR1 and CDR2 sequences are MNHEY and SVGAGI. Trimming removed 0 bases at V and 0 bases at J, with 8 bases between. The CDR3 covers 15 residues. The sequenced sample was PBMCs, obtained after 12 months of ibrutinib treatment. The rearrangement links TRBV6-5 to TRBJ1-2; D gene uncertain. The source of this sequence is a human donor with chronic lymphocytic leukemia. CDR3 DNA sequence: TGTGCCAGCAGTTACTCCCGTCGGACTAACTATGGCTACACCTTC. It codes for CASSYSRRTNYGYTF.